This record concerns one T cell receptor (beta chain) sequence. Mismatch with germline at one junction end may stem from a read error. This entry belongs to a study of T-cell reconstitution after alpha-beta-depleted transplantation in children. Germline V gene data show CDR1 as SGHVS and CDR2 as FNYEAQ. The CDR3 covers 16 residues. A TCRbeta library incorporating unique molecular identifiers was prepared. TCRdb redid the calling of the PCR reads with MiXCR, one entry per CDR3 protein. This table holds about 640,000 distinct CDR3 sequences, over 15% found once. This clonotype originated in a human donor who donated a stem cell graft to a child with acute myeloid leukemia. The material was PBMCs from the stem cell graft donor, obtained from the stem cell graft. The chain links TRBV7-6 to TRBJ2-2, with TRBD1 identical over 7 bases. The CDR3 DNA sequence: TGTGCCAGCAGCTTAATTGGGACAGCGAACACCCGGGAGCTGTTTTTT. Protein: CASSLIGTANTRELFF.